This paragraph covers one TCR beta chain sequence. These data come from a study of blood T cell repertoires in COVID-19. About the research overall: Nucleic acid was either cDNA or gDNA, and it came from T cells, B-cell-depleted T cells, or PBMCs.

Germline V gene lookup returns CDR1 SGHNT and CDR2 YYREEE (reference sequence). This CDR3 is built from 15 residues. Deletions cut 6 bases from V and 2 bases from J, with 17 bases between. The repertoire was sequenced with immunoSEQ multiplex PCR; TCRdb's copy has only in-frame clones and lacks some. The data show 160,000 or so clones, roughly 82% seen once. Sequences were obtained from peripheral blood. The clonotype was recovered from a woman between 70 and 85 years old with acute or convalescent COVID-19. The gene calls are TRBV5-4 and TRBJ1-2; D may be TRBD1 (6 bases). Written as DNA, the CDR3 is TGTGCCAGCACTACGGGAGGGGGGGCGAACTATGGCTACACCTTC. Translating it yields CASTTGGGANYGYTF.